These 8 T cell receptor beta chains were sequenced from one sample in a study of T cell responses to AZD1222 COVID-19 vaccine. Sequencing was performed with immunoSEQ multiplex PCR; in TCRdb, only in-frame clones are kept and a portion is missing. The sample carries under 170,000 clones, 75% to 95% recorded once. The material was peripheral blood, obtained 28 days after the second AZD1222 dose. Receptors originate from an adult who received the AZD1222 COVID-19 vaccine.

CDR3 bases: TGTGCCAGCAGGCTACTAGCAGTAAGTTCTGGGGCCAACGTCCTGACTTTC. It is translated as CASRLLAVSSGANVLTF. The chain has TRBV7-8 and TRBJ2-6, with a weak D call TRBD2 (6 bases). The CDR3 covers 17 residues. Germline-derived CDR1 and CDR2 are SGHVS and FQNEAQ. The V end lost 6 bases, the J end lost 1 base, and 16 bases lay between the germline ends.

This chain links TRBV4-1 with TRBJ1-1; D gene uncertain. Germline V gives CDR1 MGHRA, CDR2 YSYEKL. The CDR3 sequence is 14 residues long. V lost 0 bases, J lost 4 bases, and 9 bases lay in between. The CDR3 spells CASSQERIFTEAFF. DNA for the CDR3: TGCGCCAGCAGCCAAGAAAGGATCTTCACTGAAGCTTTCTTT.

The chain employs TRBV5-1 and TRBJ1-1; D unresolved. V was clipped by 2 bases and J by 1 base, with 12 bases between them. Germline CDR1 is SGHRS and CDR2 is YFSETQ. The CDR3 is 15 amino acids. The CDR3 loop reads CASSLRQSPNTEAFF. CDR3 in DNA: TGCGCCAGCAGCTTAAGGCAGTCACCGAACACTGAAGCTTTCTTT.

V is TRBV5-5 and J is TRBJ2-7; 8 bases agree with TRBD2. The CDR3 runs 16 residues. The germline CDR1 and CDR2 sequences are SGHKS and YYEKEE (reference sequence). The trim removed 3 bases at V and 0 bases at J, leaving 8 bases unmatched. CDR3 in amino acids: CASSSISGTYSYEQYF. The CDR3 bases are TGTGCCAGCAGCTCAATTAGCGGGACCTACTCCTACGAGCAGTACTTC.

The chain links TRBV9 to TRBJ2-1, with 13 bases matching TRBD2. Per germline, CDR1 SGDLS and CDR2 YYNGEE. The V gene end was trimmed by 3 bases and the J gene end by 8 bases; junction bases not matched to a gene: 8. This CDR3 has 16 residues. CDR3 protein: CASSGPGTSGIHEQFF. For the CDR3, the DNA is TGTGCCAGCAGCGGCCCCGGGACTAGCGGGATCCATGAGCAGTTCTTC. The full variable domain, in which reference TRBV9 and TRBJ2-1 provide the parts outside the CDR3, is DSGVTQTPKHLITATGQRVTLRCSPRSGDLSVYWYQQSLDQGLQFLIQYYNGEERAKGNILERFSAQQFPDLHSELNLSSLELGDSALYFCASSGPGTSGIHEQFFGPGTRLTVL.

As for this clone: The junction and the germline gene differ at one end; a read error may be behind it. The rearrangement uses TRBV6-5 and TRBJ2-2; 9 bases map to TRBD1. CDR1 and CDR2 (germline): MNHEY, SVGAGI. CDR3 length: 14 residues. The CDR3 DNA reads as TGTGTCAGCAGTACAGGGGGCGAGACCGGGGAGCTGTTTTTT. As protein: CVSSTGGETGELFF.

This chain connects TRBV19 to TRBJ2-1; D is possibly TRBD1 (6 bases). Trimming stripped 6 bases from V and 0 bases from J, with 12 bases between. From germline, CDR1 is LNHDA and CDR2 SQIVND (reference sequence). This CDR3 contains 15 residues. In DNA form, the CDR3 reads TGTGCCAGTAGCCCTGGACAGAGCTCCTACAATGAGCAGTTCTTC. It is translated as CASSPGQSSYNEQFF.

The chain has TRBV3-1 (or the pseudogene TRBV3-2) and TRBJ1-1; the match to TRBD1 covers 8 bases. Germline loops: CDR1 LGHDT, CDR2 YNNKEL (reference sequence). This CDR3 comprises 16 residues. The ends lost 3 bases at V and 0 bases at J; junction bases unmatched: 6. The CDR3 nucleotides are TGTGCCAGCAGCCACGGACAGGGTATCATGAACACTGAAGCTTTCTTT. It codes for CASSHGQGIMNTEAFF.